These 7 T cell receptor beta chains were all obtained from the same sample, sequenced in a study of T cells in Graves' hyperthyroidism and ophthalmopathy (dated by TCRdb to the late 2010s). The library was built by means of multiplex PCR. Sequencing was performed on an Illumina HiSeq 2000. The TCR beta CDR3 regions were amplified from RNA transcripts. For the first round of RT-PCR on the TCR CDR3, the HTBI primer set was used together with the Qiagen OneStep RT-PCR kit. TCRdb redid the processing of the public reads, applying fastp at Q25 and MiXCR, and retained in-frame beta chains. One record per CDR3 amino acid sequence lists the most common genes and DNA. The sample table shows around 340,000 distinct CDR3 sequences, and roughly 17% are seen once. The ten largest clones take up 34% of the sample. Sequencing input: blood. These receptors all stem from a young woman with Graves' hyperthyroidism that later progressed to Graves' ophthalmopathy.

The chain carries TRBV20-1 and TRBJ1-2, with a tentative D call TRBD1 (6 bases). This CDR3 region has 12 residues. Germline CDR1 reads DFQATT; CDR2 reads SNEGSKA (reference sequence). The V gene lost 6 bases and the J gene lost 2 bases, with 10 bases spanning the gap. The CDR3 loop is CSARDINYGYTF. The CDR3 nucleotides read TGCAGTGCACGGGACATCAACTATGGCTACACCTTC.

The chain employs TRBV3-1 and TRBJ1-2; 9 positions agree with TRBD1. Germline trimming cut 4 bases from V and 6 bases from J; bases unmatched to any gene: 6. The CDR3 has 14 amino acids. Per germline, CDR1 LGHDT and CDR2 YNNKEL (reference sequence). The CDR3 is CASSLGQGVNGYTF. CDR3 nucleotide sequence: TGTGCCAGCAGCCTGGGACAGGGTGTCAATGGCTACACCTTC.

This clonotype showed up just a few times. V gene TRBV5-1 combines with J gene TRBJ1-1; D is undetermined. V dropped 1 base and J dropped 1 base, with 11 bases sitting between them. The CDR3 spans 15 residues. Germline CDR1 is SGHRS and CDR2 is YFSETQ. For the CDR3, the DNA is TGCGCCAGCAGCTTGTACGGGCAAGAGAACACTGAAGCTTTCTTT. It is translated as CASSLYGQENTEAFF.

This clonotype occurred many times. The CDR3 bases are TGCGCCAGCAGCTCTCGGACAGGATCCCAAGAGACCCAGTACTTC. Translating gives CASSSRTGSQETQYF. The V call is TRBV5-1, the J call TRBJ2-5, with 7 nucleotides matching TRBD1. This CDR3 has 15 amino acids. Looked up from germline, CDR1 is SGHRS and CDR2 is YFSETQ. The junction had 6 bases not matched to a gene; V was cut back by 3 bases and J by 1 base.

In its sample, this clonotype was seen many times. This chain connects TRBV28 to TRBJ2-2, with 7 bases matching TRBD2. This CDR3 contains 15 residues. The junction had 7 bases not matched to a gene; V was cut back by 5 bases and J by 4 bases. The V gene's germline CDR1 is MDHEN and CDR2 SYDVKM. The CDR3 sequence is CASSGAGIGTGELFF. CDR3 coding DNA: TGTGCCAGCAGTGGAGCGGGAATCGGCACCGGGGAGCTGTTTTTT. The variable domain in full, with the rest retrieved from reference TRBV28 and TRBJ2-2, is DVKVTQSSRYLVKRTGEKVFLECVQDMDHENMFWYRQDPGLGLRLIYFSYDVKMKEKGDIPEGYSVSREKKERFSLILESASTNQTSMYLCASSGAGIGTGELFFGEGSRLTVL.

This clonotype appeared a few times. For the CDR3, the DNA is TGTGCCAGCAGCTTAAGTCGGTGGCCAGGGGGAAATCAGCCCCAGCATTTT. Translation gives CASSLSRWPGGNQPQHF. This chain uses TRBV7-9 with TRBJ1-5; 7 bases are a match to TRBD1. The CDR3 runs to 17 residues. From germline, CDR1 is SEHNR and CDR2 FQNEAQ (reference sequence). Losses at the gene ends were 2 bases for V and 4 bases for J; bases not matched to a gene: 11.

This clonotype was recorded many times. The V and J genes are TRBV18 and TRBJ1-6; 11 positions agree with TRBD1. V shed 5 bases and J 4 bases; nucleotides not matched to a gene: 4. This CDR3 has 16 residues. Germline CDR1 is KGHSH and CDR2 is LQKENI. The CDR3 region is CASSSGTGGYNSPLHF. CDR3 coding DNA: TGTGCCAGCTCATCGGGGACAGGGGGTTATAATTCACCCCTCCACTTT.